These 26 T cell receptor beta chains were all obtained from the same sample, sequenced in a study of blood T cell repertoires in COVID-19. The method was immunoSEQ multiplex PCR; TCRdb's version includes in-frame clones alone and lacks a portion of them. This table holds roughly 8,000 clones, 86% found once. Sequenced: peripheral blood. The receptors were gathered from a woman aged 55-69 years with active COVID-19.

This rearrangement joins TRBV14 to TRBJ2-3; 7 bases are shared with TRBD2. Germline CDR1 is SGHDN and CDR2 is FVKESK. The CDR3 has 13 residues. V lost 5 bases to trimming and J lost 5 bases; unmatched junction nucleotides: 4. Written as DNA, the CDR3 is TGTGCCAGCAGCGTAACGGGAGGAGATACGCAGTATTTT. It codes for CASSVTGGDTQYF.

The V and J genes are TRBV19 and TRBJ1-6; D is perhaps TRBD1 (5 bases). V shed 6 bases and J shed 7 bases, with 16 bases lying between them. The germline CDR1 and CDR2 sequences are LNHDA and SQIVND (reference sequence). CDR3 size: 15 residues. The CDR3 loop is CASRQTGSQNSPLHF. The CDR3 coding sequence is TGTGCCAGTAGGCAAACAGGTTCACAGAATTCACCCCTCCACTTT.

The chain links TRBV7-3 to TRBJ1-5; D is undetermined. The V gene lost 6 bases and the J gene lost 0 bases, with 6 bases spanning the gap. The CDR3 totals 13 residues. The V gene's germline CDR1 is SGHTA and CDR2 FQGTGA. The CDR3 DNA follows: TGTGCCAGCAGTCGCGATAGCAATCAGCCCCAGCATTTT. Translated, it gives CASSRDSNQPQHF.

By sample share, this clone is hyperexpanded. The V call is TRBV28, the J call TRBJ2-1; D is uncertain. V lost 4 bases to trimming and J lost 8 bases, with 9 bases between them. The CDR3 is made up of 12 amino acids. Germline CDR1 is MDHEN and CDR2 is SYDVKM. CDR3 nucleotide sequence: TGTGCCAGCAGTTACGCAAGCGATGAGCAGTTCTTC. Translation: CASSYASDEQFF.

This sequence joins TRBV19 and TRBJ2-1; the D gene is possibly TRBD2 (5 bases). CDR1 is LNHDA and CDR2 is SQIVND in the germline V gene (reference sequence). CDR3 length: 14 residues. The ends were cut back, 7 bases at V and 0 bases at J, with 10 bases in the middle. The CDR3 region is CASKTRGSYNEQFF. DNA of the CDR3: TGTGCCAGTAAAACCCGGGGCTCCTACAATGAGCAGTTCTTC.

This chain uses TRBV5-6 with TRBJ2-7; 7 bases are shared with TRBD2. Germline CDR1 reads SGHDT; CDR2 reads YYEEEE. With V trimmed by 4 bases and J by 2 bases, 9 bases remained unmatched. This CDR3 is 15 amino acids long. The CDR3 nucleotides are TGTGCCAGCAGCCCCTTTCGGGGGGTACCCTACGAGCAGTACTTC. Its translation: CASSPFRGVPYEQYF.

This chain links TRBV5-6 with TRBJ1-2, with TRBD1 identical over 7 bases. Trimming at V came to 1 base and at J to 3 bases, leaving 9 bases not matched to a gene. The CDR3 loop spans 16 amino acids. Germline CDR1 is SGHDT and CDR2 is YYEEEE. The CDR3 sequence: CASSLWGQLGDYGYTF. CDR3 bases: TGTGCCAGCAGCTTGTGGGGACAGTTAGGTGACTATGGCTACACCTTC.

The chain links TRBV3-1 (or the pseudogene TRBV3-2) to TRBJ2-7; D might be TRBD2 (6 bases). The CDR3 runs 15 residues. Trimming left V 1 base short and J 7 bases short, with 17 bases between. Germline CDR1 and CDR2: LGHDT and YNNKEL (reference sequence). CDR3 nucleotides: TGTGCCAGCAGCCAAGTACATCGGGGGATGCGGGAGCAGTACTTC. It yields the protein CASSQVHRGMREQYF.

The chain carries TRBV2 and TRBJ1-4, with D perhaps matching TRBD1 (5 bases). Germline CDR1 reads SNHLY; CDR2 reads FYNNEI. V was shortened by 7 bases and J by 0 bases, with 18 bases between the two germline ends. CDR3 length equals 17 residues. CDR3 coding DNA: TGTGCCAGCATCGCTCTTATAAGACAGACAACTAATGAAAAACTGTTTTTT. It encodes CASIALIRQTTNEKLFF.

In this sample, this clone turned up a few times. This chain joins TRBV30 and TRBJ2-3, with a tentative D call TRBD2 (6 bases). Germline V CDR1 and CDR2: GTSNPN, SVGIG (reference sequence). The CDR3 has 13 amino acids. Trimming left V 0 bases short and J 4 bases short, with 8 bases between. CDR3 bases: TGTGCCTGGAGTGTAGGCGGGGCAGATACGCAGTATTTT. Translating it yields CAWSVGGADTQYF.

This clone is categorized as large. This rearrangement joins TRBV7-9 to TRBJ2-7; no clear D. The length of the CDR3 is 11 residues. The germline gives CDR1 SEHNR, CDR2 FQNEAQ (reference sequence). V gave up 1 base and J gave up 6 bases, with 4 bases separating them. The CDR3 DNA follows: TGTGCCAGCAGCTTAGGCGCCGAGCAGTACTTC. The encoded protein is CASSLGAEQYF.

The chain carries TRBV6-5 and TRBJ2-7, with TRBD1 identical over 10 bases. This CDR3 spans 15 amino acids. With V trimmed by 0 bases and J by 2 bases, 1 base remained unmatched. Germline V gene data show CDR1 as MNHEY and CDR2 as SVGAGI. CDR3 DNA sequence: TGTGCCAGCAGTTACTCGGGACAGGGGCCCTACGAGCAGTACTTC. Encoded protein: CASSYSGQGPYEQYF.

The chain links TRBV12-3 or TRBV12-4 to TRBJ2-1, with 7 bases identical to TRBD2. Unmatched junction bases numbered 16, after V lost 7 bases and J lost 16 bases. This CDR3 region has 13 residues. DNA for the CDR3: TGTGCCAGCACCATGGGGGAGCGGGGCTGGGGTTTCTTC. Translation: CASTMGERGWGFF.

The chain is built from TRBV9 and TRBJ2-2, with D maybe TRBD1 (5 bases). Germline V gene lookup returns CDR1 SGDLS and CDR2 YYNGEE. The germline V and J ends were trimmed by 0 bases and 6 bases, with 15 bases remaining between them. The CDR3 loop spans 16 amino acids. CDR3 amino acids: CASSVDAGLRAGELFF. As DNA, the CDR3 is TGTGCCAGCAGCGTAGATGCAGGGCTAAGGGCCGGGGAGCTGTTTTTT. The complete variable domain, with remaining parts taken from reference TRBV9 and TRBJ2-2, reads DSGVTQTPKHLITATGQRVTLRCSPRSGDLSVYWYQQSLDQGLQFLIQYYNGEERAKGNILERFSAQQFPDLHSELNLSSLELGDSALYFCASSVDAGLRAGELFFGEGSRLTVL.

This sequence joins TRBV6-5 and TRBJ2-7; TRBD1 matches 7 bases. The CDR3 is made up of 10 amino acids. CDR1 is MNHEY and CDR2 is SVGAGI in the germline V gene. The V segment lost 8 bases and the J segment 5 bases; nucleotides outside the gene matches: 0. In nucleotides, the CDR3 is TGTGCCAGCCAGGGGGACGAGCAGTACTTC. This codes for CASQGDEQYF.

DNA of the CDR3: TGTGCCAGCAGTCTATTTGAGGAGCAGTACTTC. Protein sequence: CASSLFEEQYF. J is TRBJ2-7 and V is TRBV6-6; the D is unclear. The V gene's germline CDR1 is MNHNY and CDR2 SVGAGI (reference sequence). With 5 bases removed from V and 7 bases from J, the gap between germline ends came to 9 bases. The CDR3 is 11 amino acids.

The rearrangement links TRBV21-1 to TRBJ2-5; the D call in the table, TRBD2, was not verified against the DNA. TRBV21-1 is a documented pseudogene. CDR3 length equals 14 residues. CDR3 sequence reads: CASTKGLKAETQYF. CDR3 nucleotide sequence: TGTGCCAGCACCAAGGGACTCAAGGCGGAGACCCAGTACTTC.

The CDR3 nucleotides read TGTGCCAGCTCACCCCCTACAGGATTTAACTATGGCTACACCTTC. It yields the protein CASSPPTGFNYGYTF. This chain uses TRBV18 with TRBJ1-2, with a possible D match to TRBD1 (5 bases). CDR1 KGHSH and CDR2 LQKENI come from the germline V gene. The CDR3 has 15 amino acids. Deletions cut 3 bases from V and 1 base from J, with 12 bases between.

The chain links TRBV30 to TRBJ2-3; possible D gene TRBD2, 5 bases. CDR3 length: 13 amino acids. Per the germline V gene, CDR1 is GTSNPN and CDR2 is SVGIG (reference sequence). With 0 bases removed from V and 4 bases from J, the gap between germline ends came to 8 bases. The CDR3 sequence is CAWSVSAADTQYF. The CDR3 region has the DNA TGTGCCTGGAGTGTTTCAGCGGCAGATACGCAGTATTTT. The full variable domain, in which reference TRBV30 and TRBJ2-3 provide the parts outside the CDR3, is SQTIHQWPATLVQPVGSPLSLECTVEGTSNPNLYWYRQAAGRGLQLLFYSVGIGQISSEVPQNLSASRPQDRQFILSSKKLLLSDSGFYLCAWSVSAADTQYFGPGTRLTVL.

The J gene is TRBJ1-3, the V gene TRBV5-8; no clear D. Germline values: CDR1 SGHTS, CDR2 YDEGEE. This CDR3 spans 15 amino acids. Deletions cut 0 bases from V and 3 bases from J, with 10 bases between. The CDR3 bases are TGTGCCAGCAGCTTGGTGGCAGGTCTTGGAAACACCATATATTTT. Amino acid sequence: CASSLVAGLGNTIYF.

The chain joins TRBV24-1 to TRBJ1-3; TRBD1 is a possible D gene (5 bases). Germline assignment: CDR1 KGHDR and CDR2 SFDVKD. V was cut by 9 bases and J by 0 bases, with 8 bases left in between. The CDR3 totals 13 residues. The CDR3 DNA sequence: TGTGCCACCGGGACTGACTCTGGAAACACCATATATTTT. Its translation: CATGTDSGNTIYF.

The chain couples TRBV6-2 or TRBV6-3 to TRBJ2-1; 9 bases align to TRBD2. The CDR3 sequence is 17 residues long. Germline V lookup: CDR1 MNHEY, CDR2 SVGEGT. V dropped 0 bases and J dropped 4; count of bases not matched to a gene: 7. This chain's CDR3 is CASSYSPPSGIYNEQFF. The CDR3 nucleotides read TGTGCCAGCAGTTACTCCCCCCCTAGCGGGATATACAATGAGCAGTTCTTC.

The rearrangement joins TRBV25-1 to TRBJ2-1, with D possibly TRBD2 on 6 matching bases. Germline loops: CDR1 MGHDK, CDR2 SYGVNS. The CDR3 is made up of 15 amino acids. V lost 1 base to trimming and J lost 3 bases, with 10 bases between them. The CDR3 sequence is CASSEFLGGYNEQFF. The CDR3, as DNA: TGTGCCAGCAGTGAATTTCTGGGGGGCTACAATGAGCAGTTCTTC.

The chain joins TRBV28 to TRBJ2-3; weak D call: TRBD1 (6 bases). Germline lookup yields CDR1 MDHEN and CDR2 SYDVKM. V was shortened by 6 bases and J by 3 bases, with 16 bases between the two germline ends. The CDR3 has 15 residues. The DNA for the CDR3 is TGTGCCAGCAGCCGAGGACAGAATCCAACAGATACGCAGTATTTT. Amino acids: CASSRGQNPTDTQYF.

This clone turned up a few times. The J gene is TRBJ2-1, the V gene TRBV19; D not certain. Germline values: CDR1 LNHDA, CDR2 SQIVND (reference sequence). The CDR3 is 13 residues long. Trimming took 1 base from V and 3 from J, leaving 4 bases between them. CDR3 protein: CASSIGVYNEQFF. DNA for the CDR3: TGTGCCAGTAGTATAGGCGTCTACAATGAGCAGTTCTTC.

CDR3 nucleotides: TGTGCCAGCAGCCCAGCTAGCGGGAAGAACTCGGAGACCCAGTACTTC. Amino acid sequence: CASSPASGKNSETQYF. The chain is built from TRBV3-1 (or the pseudogene TRBV3-2) and TRBJ2-5, with TRBD2 matching 9 bases. This CDR3 region has 16 residues. The V segment lost 4 bases and the J segment 5 bases; nucleotides outside the gene matches: 11. Per the germline V gene, CDR1 is LGHDT and CDR2 is YNNKEL (reference sequence).